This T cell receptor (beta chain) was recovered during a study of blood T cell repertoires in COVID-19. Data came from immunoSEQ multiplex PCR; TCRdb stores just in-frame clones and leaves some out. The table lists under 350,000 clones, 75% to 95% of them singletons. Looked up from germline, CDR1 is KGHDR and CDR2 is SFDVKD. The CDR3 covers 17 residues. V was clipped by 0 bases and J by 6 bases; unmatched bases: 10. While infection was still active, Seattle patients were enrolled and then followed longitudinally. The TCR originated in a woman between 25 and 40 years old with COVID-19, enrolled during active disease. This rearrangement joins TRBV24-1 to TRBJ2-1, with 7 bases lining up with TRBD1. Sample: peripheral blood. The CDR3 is CATSDLYNRGGSNEQFF. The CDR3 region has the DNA TGTGCCACCAGTGATTTGTATAACAGGGGCGGAAGCAATGAGCAGTTCTTC.